This T cell receptor (beta chain) is from a study of identifying expanded T cells in peripheral blood. The study, taken as a whole, reports: Differentially abundant clones: about 1.3 between replicates, 15 to 17 at roughly 15 days, 19 at four. Approximately 2-week clone count variance significantly increased as total template count grew.

This clone was detected only a few times. Its antigen is currently unknown. CDR3 length equals 13 residues. Germline assignment: CDR1 MDHEN and CDR2 SYDVKM. V trimming: 10 bases; J trimming: 10 bases; junction bases outside the gene matches: 10. No infections or other immune events were documented during collection. Generated by immunoSEQ multiplex PCR, the TCRdb table keeps only in-frame clones and is missing some. The sample includes some 77,000 clones, 88% of them seen just once. V and J are TRBV28 and TRBJ1-6, with 7 bases that match TRBD1. This TCR was recovered from a person between 18 and 75 years old in good health. What was sequenced was blood. CDR3 loop: CATSRDSNSPLHF. DNA for the CDR3: TGTGCCACCTCCCGGGACAGCAACTCACCCCTCCACTTT.